This T cell receptor beta chain was sequenced for a study of graft-versus-host responses after intestinal transplantation. Overall study context: Following induction with anti-thymocyte globulin, all recipients were given tacrolimus and steroids for approximately three years.

There are 13 residues in the CDR3. The germline V gene encodes CDR1 SGHAT and CDR2 FQDESV (reference sequence). V was shortened by 5 bases and J by 4 bases, with 11 bases between the two germline ends. Profiling relied on immunoSEQ multiplex PCR, and the TCRdb table lists in-frame clones only, not all of them. Among about 98,000 clones, around 86% were seen once, and the ten largest hold 1.4%. On this clone: Its antigen is still unknown.

General study results and limits: Researchers found peak circulating GvH clone levels linked to early post-transplant HvG declines.

V gene TRBV11-1 combines with J gene TRBJ2-5; possible D gene TRBD1, 6 bases. The material was PBMCs, obtained 255 days after intestinal transplant. The origin of this receptor is a human patient who received an intestinal transplant, so some T cells may come from the graft donor. The DNA of the CDR3 is TGTGCCAGCAGCCCCATAGGGGGAGAGACCCAGTACTTC. This codes for CASSPIGGETQYF.